These T cell receptor beta chains were read from a single sample in a study of blood T cell repertoires in COVID-19. The table came from immunoSEQ multiplex PCR; TCRdb's copy has only in-frame clones and leaves some out. The sample shows under 300,000 clones, about nine tenths of them seen only once. The sample was peripheral blood. The receptors were gathered from a man in his 60s who had recovered from COVID-19. Each CDR3 is given with its conserved first and last residue. D genes are given only for firm matches. Size values are once, few and many counts, or a class for expanded clones, and some rows have none.

v_gene,j_gene,d_gene,abundance,len,CDR3aa,CDR3nt
TRBV5-1,TRBJ2-1,TRBD2,.,15,CASSRTGTTNNEQFF,TGCGCCAGCAGCCGTACCGGGACTACTAACAATGAGCAGTTCTTC
TRBV5-1,TRBJ2-1,.,once,15,CASSLARAAHNEQFF,TGCGCCAGCAGCTTGGCCAGGGCCGCACACAATGAGCAGTTCTTC
TRBV9,TRBJ2-1,.,.,14,CASSGHQSYNEQFF,TGTGCCAGCAGCGGGCACCAATCCTACAATGAGCAGTTCTTC
TRBV30,TRBJ2-4,TRBD1,few,15,CAWKSTGTGGNIQYF,TGTGCCTGGAAAAGTACCGGGACAGGGGGAAACATTCAGTACTTC
TRBV7-8,TRBJ2-3,TRBD2,few,17,CASSLGPSGGSTDTQYF,TGTGCCAGCAGCTTAGGACCTAGCGGGGGGTCCACAGATACGCAGTATTTT
TRBV5-1,TRBJ1-2,TRBD1,.,16,CASSPGDRANFYGYTF,TGCGCCAGCAGCCCAGGGGACAGGGCCAATTTCTATGGCTACACCTTC
TRBV19,TRBJ1-5,TRBD1,once,14,CASSLRQGNQPQHF,TGTGCCAGTAGTTTACGACAGGGAAATCAGCCCCAGCATTTT
TRBV27,TRBJ2-7,TRBD2,.,15,CASRSGGLDYYEQYF,TGTGCCAGCAGGAGCGGGGGGCTCGATTACTACGAGCAGTACTTC
TRBV5-4,TRBJ2-3,.,.,12,CASSLAVDTQYF,TGTGCCAGCAGCTTGGCTGTGGATACGCAGTATTTT
TRBV5-1,TRBJ2-7,TRBD2,.,14,CASSLASGAYEQYF,TGCGCCAGCAGCTTGGCCAGCGGGGCCTACGAGCAGTACTTC
TRBV24-1,TRBJ1-5,TRBD1,.,16,CATSDLGQGADQPQHF,TGTGCCACCAGTGATTTGGGGCAGGGGGCCGATCAGCCCCAGCATTTT
TRBV5-1,TRBJ2-6,.,.,15,CASSQQGHGANVLTF,TGCGCCAGCAGCCAACAGGGTCATGGGGCCAACGTCCTGACTTTC
TRBV12-5,TRBJ2-7,.,.,12,CASALATHEQYF,TGTGCTAGTGCCCTAGCTACCCACGAGCAGTACTTC
TRBV30,TRBJ1-2,.,.,11,CAWSVAHGYTF,TGTGCCTGGAGTGTAGCCCATGGCTACACCTTC
TRBV6-4,TRBJ1-5,.,once,13,CASRGGGNQPQHF,TGTGCCAGCAGGGGAGGTGGCAATCAGCCCCAGCATTTT
TRBV3-1/TRBV3-2,TRBJ2-2,TRBD1,.,15,CASKSEGGITGELFF,TGTGCCAGCAAGTCCGAAGGGGGCATCACCGGGGAGCTGTTTTTT
TRBV19,TRBJ2-2,.,.,14,CASSNPGDTGELFF,TGTGCCAGTAGTAACCCCGGTGATACCGGGGAGCTGTTTTTT
TRBV25-1,TRBJ1-2,TRBD1,.,13,CASTMTGVYGYTF,TGTGCCAGCACCATGACAGGGGTATATGGCTACACCTTC
TRBV27,TRBJ1-5,.,few,12,CASSGGNQPQHF,TGTGCCAGCTCGGGAGGCAATCAGCCCCAGCATTTT
TRBV6-5,TRBJ1-2,.,.,14,CASSYSMSGRGYTF,TGTGCCAGCAGTTACTCGATGTCAGGTAGAGGCTACACCTTC
TRBV4-1,TRBJ2-2,.,.,15,CASSQLNTNTGELFF,TGCGCCAGCAGCCAATTGAACACCAACACCGGGGAGCTGTTTTTT
TRBV20-1,TRBJ1-5,.,few,13,CSASSRWEQPQHF,TGCAGTGCTAGTTCTAGGTGGGAGCAGCCCCAGCATTTT
TRBV10-3,TRBJ2-5,TRBD1,.,13,CAISAGTEETQYF,TGTGCCATCAGTGCCGGGACAGAAGAGACCCAGTACTTC
TRBV4-2,TRBJ1-2,TRBD1,.,15,CASSHGGQATYGYTF,TGTGCCAGCAGCCATGGAGGACAGGCTACCTATGGCTACACCTTC
TRBV30,TRBJ2-3,.,.,15,CAWTRAGTFTDTQYF,TGTGCCTGGACGAGGGCAGGCACCTTCACAGATACGCAGTATTTT
TRBV18,TRBJ1-2,TRBD1,.,13,CASRTGGSYGYTF,TGTGCCAGCCGTACAGGGGGCAGCTATGGCTACACCTTC
TRBV5-1,TRBJ1-2,.,.,13,CASSLGQIGGYTF,TGCGCCAGCAGCTTGGGACAGATCGGTGGCTACACCTTC
TRBV5-1,TRBJ2-7,TRBD1,.,16,CASSSNSGTGSSEQYF,TGCGCCAGCAGCTCTAACTCAGGGACAGGGTCAAGCGAGCAGTACTTC
TRBV7-8,TRBJ2-1,.,.,13,CASSFGTRGEQFF,TGTGCCAGCAGCTTTGGGACTCGGGGTGAGCAGTTCTTC
TRBV27,TRBJ1-5,.,.,17,CASSTSRDIIRNQPQHF,TGTGCCAGCAGTACATCCCGGGACATTATTCGCAATCAGCCCCAGCATTTT
TRBV4-1,TRBJ2-6,.,.,16,CASSQVGGSGANVLTF,TGCGCCAGCAGCCAAGTGGGGGGTAGTGGGGCCAACGTCCTGACTTTC
TRBV5-1,TRBJ2-1,TRBD1,.,14,CASSLAGTVNEQFF,TGCGCCAGCAGCTTGGCCGGGACAGTCAATGAGCAGTTCTTC
TRBV5-1,TRBJ1-2,.,.,15,CASSLDFKGGTGYTF,TGCGCCAGCAGCTTAGATTTTAAGGGAGGCACTGGCTACACCTTC
TRBV2,TRBJ1-6,.,.,12,CASKRASSPLHF,TGTGCCAGCAAAAGGGCTAGCTCACCCCTCCACTTT
TRBV29-1,TRBJ2-3,TRBD1,.,15,CSVAQGTGGGDTQYF,TGCAGCGTCGCACAAGGGACAGGGGGAGGCGATACGCAGTATTTT